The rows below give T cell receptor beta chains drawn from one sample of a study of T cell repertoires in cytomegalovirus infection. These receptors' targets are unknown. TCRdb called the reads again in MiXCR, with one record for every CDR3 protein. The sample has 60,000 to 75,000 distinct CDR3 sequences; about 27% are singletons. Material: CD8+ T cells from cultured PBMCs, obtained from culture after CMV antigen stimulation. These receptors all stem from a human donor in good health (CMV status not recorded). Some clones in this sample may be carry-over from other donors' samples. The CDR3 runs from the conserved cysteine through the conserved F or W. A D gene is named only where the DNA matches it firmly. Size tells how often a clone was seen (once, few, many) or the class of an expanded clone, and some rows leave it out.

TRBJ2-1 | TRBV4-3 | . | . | CASSQDPGYSYNEQFF | TGCGCCAGCAGCCAAGATCCAGGGTACTCCTACAATGAGCAGTTCTTC
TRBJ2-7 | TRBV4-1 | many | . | CASSQGDEQYF | TGCGCCAGCAGCCAAGGGGACGAGCAGTACTTC
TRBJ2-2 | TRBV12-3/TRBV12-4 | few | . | CASSLGQNTGELFF | TGTGCCAGCAGCCTTGGACAGAACACCGGGGAGCTGTTTTTT
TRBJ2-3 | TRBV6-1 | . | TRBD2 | CASSPKGERERGTDTQYF | TGTGCCAGCAGCCCTAAAGGGGAGCGGGAGAGAGGTACAGATACGCAGTATTTT
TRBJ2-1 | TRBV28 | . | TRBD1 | CASSRTGNEQFF | TGTGCCAGCAGCCGGACAGGGAATGAGCAGTTCTTC
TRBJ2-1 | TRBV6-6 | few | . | CASSYADSYDQFF | TGTGCCAGCAGTTACGCAGACAGTTACGACCAGTTCTTC
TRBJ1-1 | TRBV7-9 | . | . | CAGREGTMNTEAFF | TGTGCCGGGAGGGAGGGGACCATGAACACTGAAGCTTTCTTT
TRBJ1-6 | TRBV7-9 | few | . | CASSPGTNSPLHF | TGTGCCAGCAGCCCGGGAACCAATTCACCCCTCCACTTT
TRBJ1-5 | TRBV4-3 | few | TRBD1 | CASSQGMDRANQPQHF | TGCGCCAGCAGCCAGGGAATGGACAGGGCCAATCAGCCCCAGCATTTT
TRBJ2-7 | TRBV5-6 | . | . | CASSGDRAYEQYF | TGTGCCAGCAGCGGGGACCGAGCCTACGAGCAGTACTTC
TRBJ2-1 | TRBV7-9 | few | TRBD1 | CASSSPGQGARDNEQFF | TGTGCCAGCAGCTCACCGGGACAGGGGGCTCGGGACAATGAGCAGTTCTTC
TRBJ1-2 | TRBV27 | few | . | CASSLSTNQGIFGGYTF | TGTGCCAGCAGTTTATCGACAAACCAGGGGATCTTTGGAGGCTACACCTTC
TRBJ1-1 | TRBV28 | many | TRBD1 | CASGRRQGARTEAFF | TGTGCCAGCGGGCGACGCCAGGGGGCTCGCACTGAAGCTTTCTTT
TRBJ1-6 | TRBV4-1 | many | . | CASSQEGKGSNSPLHF | TGCGCCAGCAGCCAAGAGGGGAAGGGGAGTAATTCACCCCTCCACTTT
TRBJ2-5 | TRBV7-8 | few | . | CASTSVGQETQYF | TGTGCCAGCACCTCCGTAGGGCAAGAGACCCAGTACTTC
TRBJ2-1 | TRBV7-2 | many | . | CASSPKVGSTYNEQFF | TGTGCCAGCAGCCCTAAAGTGGGTAGTACTTACAATGAGCAGTTCTTC
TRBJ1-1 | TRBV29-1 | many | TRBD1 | CSGGQGIEAFF | TGCAGCGGGGGACAGGGAATAGAAGCTTTCTTT
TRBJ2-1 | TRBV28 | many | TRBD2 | CASSFLAGTNNEQFF | TGTGCCAGCAGTTTTCTAGCGGGGACAAACAATGAGCAGTTCTTC